This T cell receptor (beta chain) stems from a study of cytomegalovirus exposure and HLA in healthy donors. The CDR3 extends over 15 amino acids. With 2 bases clipped from V and 4 bases from J, the junction kept 2 bases outside the gene matches. Per the germline V gene, CDR1 is SGHDN and CDR2 is FVKESK. Both 60 Vbeta primers and 13 Jbeta primers went into the PCR. The repertoire was sequenced with immunoSEQ multiplex PCR; TCRdb's copy has only in-frame clones and lacks some. The sample carries about 140,000 clones, 60% to 80% recorded once. As for this clone: The antigen is undetermined.

Study-level points and caveats: Specificity for CMV antigens was confirmed in vitro for a few of the CMV-associated chains.

The source material was PBMCs. The chain uses TRBV14 and TRBJ2-2; 9 nucleotides match TRBD1. This TCR came from a female donor in good health and CMV-seronegative. CDR3 sequence reads: CASSQTGGSTGELFF. The CDR3 DNA reads as TGTGCCAGCAGCCAAACAGGGGGCAGCACCGGGGAGCTGTTTTTT.